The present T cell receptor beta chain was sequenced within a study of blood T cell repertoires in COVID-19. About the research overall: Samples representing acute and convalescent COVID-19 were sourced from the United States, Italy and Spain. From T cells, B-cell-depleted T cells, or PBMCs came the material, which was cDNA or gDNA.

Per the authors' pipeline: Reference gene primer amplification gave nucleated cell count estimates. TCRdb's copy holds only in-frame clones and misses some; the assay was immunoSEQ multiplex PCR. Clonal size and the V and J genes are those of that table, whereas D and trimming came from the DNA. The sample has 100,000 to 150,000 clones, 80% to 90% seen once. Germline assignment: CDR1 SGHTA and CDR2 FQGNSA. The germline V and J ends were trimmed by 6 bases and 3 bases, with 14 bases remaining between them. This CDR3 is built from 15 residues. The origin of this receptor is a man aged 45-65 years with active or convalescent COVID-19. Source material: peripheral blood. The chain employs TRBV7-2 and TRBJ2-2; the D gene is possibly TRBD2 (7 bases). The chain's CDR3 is CASSSGGEDTGELFF. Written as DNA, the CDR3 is TGTGCCAGCAGTTCGGGGGGCGAGGACACCGGGGAGCTGTTTTTT.